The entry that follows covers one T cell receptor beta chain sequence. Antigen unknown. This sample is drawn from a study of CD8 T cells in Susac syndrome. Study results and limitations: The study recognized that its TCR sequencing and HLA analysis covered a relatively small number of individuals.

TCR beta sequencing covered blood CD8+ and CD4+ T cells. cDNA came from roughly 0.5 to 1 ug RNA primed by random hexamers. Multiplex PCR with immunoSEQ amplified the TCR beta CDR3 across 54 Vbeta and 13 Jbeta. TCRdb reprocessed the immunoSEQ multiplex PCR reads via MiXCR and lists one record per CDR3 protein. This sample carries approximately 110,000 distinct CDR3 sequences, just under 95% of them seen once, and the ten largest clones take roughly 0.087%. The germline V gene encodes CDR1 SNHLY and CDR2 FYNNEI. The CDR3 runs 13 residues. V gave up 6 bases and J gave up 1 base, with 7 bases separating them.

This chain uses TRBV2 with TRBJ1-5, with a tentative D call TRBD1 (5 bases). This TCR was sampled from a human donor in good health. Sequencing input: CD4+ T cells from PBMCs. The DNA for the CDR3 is TGTGCCAGCAGCCGGGACAGCAATCAGCCCCAGCATTTT. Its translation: CASSRDSNQPQHF.